This TCR beta chain was identified during a study of blood T cells in healthy people across ages. Across the study: Template switching recovered approximately one barcoded beta molecule for every two T cells.

The CDR3 is 17 amino acids. V trimming: 4 bases; J trimming: 1 base; junction bases outside the gene matches: 9. Germline V gene lookup returns CDR1 SGHNT and CDR2 YENEEA. Through a sample-barcoded 5' primer and a J-beta primer mix, a second PCR was run for about 6 to 11 cycles. TCRdb processed the 5' RACE reads anew with MiXCR; each CDR3 protein has one entry. In the table there are fewer than 2 million distinct CDR3 sequences, approximately 40% of which are singletons. The sample comprised blood. The origin of this receptor is a human donor in good health. The chain is built from TRBV11-3 and TRBJ1-5; TRBD1 agrees at 8 bases. CDR3 DNA sequence: TGTGCCAGCAGCTGGGGACAGGAAAAGCCAAGCAATCAGCCCCAGCATTTT. Translating it yields CASSWGQEKPSNQPQHF.